Each of the 28 T cell receptor beta chains below was sequenced from the same sample in a study of blood T cell repertoires in COVID-19. Some clones are missing from TCRdb's copy, which holds only in-frame ones; the method was immunoSEQ multiplex PCR. The data show 400,000 to 450,000 clones, roughly 90% seen once. Sequenced input: peripheral blood. The receptors were sampled from a man in his late teens or twenties with COVID-19, enrolled during active disease.

The chain is built from TRBV27 and TRBJ1-6; D unresolved. This CDR3 has 12 residues. The V gene's germline CDR1 is MNHEY and CDR2 SMNVEV (reference sequence). With 5 bases removed from V and 8 bases from J, the gap between germline ends came to 7 bases. The DNA for the CDR3 is TGTGCCAGCAGTCTGGCGGATTCACCCCTCCACTTT. This encodes CASSLADSPLHF.

The chain couples TRBV11-2 to TRBJ2-2; TRBD1 is a possible D gene (5 bases). Trimming shortened V by 4 bases and J by 2 bases, and 11 bases separated the two germline ends. The CDR3 has 15 residues. The germline V gene has CDR1 SGHAT and CDR2 FQNNGV. The CDR3 loop reads CASSSQGANTGELFF. CDR3 sequence (DNA): TGTGCCAGCAGCTCCCAGGGTGCTAACACCGGGGAGCTGTTTTTT.

The genes are TRBV19 and TRBJ2-2; D not resolved. Between the trimmed V and J ends, which lost 6 bases and 10 bases, there was a span of 15 bases. This CDR3 is built from 13 residues. Germline assignment: CDR1 LNHDA and CDR2 SQIVND (reference sequence). DNA for the CDR3: TGTGCCAGTAGGACATCAGACGCCTCGGAGCTGTTTTTT. Amino acid sequence: CASRTSDASELFF. Together with reference TRBV19 and TRBJ2-2, the CDR3 gives the full variable domain: DGGITQSPKYLFRKEGQNVTLSCEQNLNHDAMYWYRQDPGQGLRLIYYSQIVNDFQKGDIAEGYSVSREKKESFPLTVTSAQKNPTAFYLCASRTSDASELFFGEGSRLTVL.

For this clone: The same CDR3 arises from other DNA sequences in this sample as well. The CDR3 here is CASSLTDTQYF. Written as DNA, the CDR3 is TGTGCCAGCAGTCTAACAGATACGCAGTATTTT. The V gene is TRBV12-3 or TRBV12-4, the J gene TRBJ2-3; D is undetermined. Trimming shortened V by 5 bases and J by 3 bases, and 3 bases separated the two germline ends. The CDR3 spans 11 residues.

This chain uses TRBV6-1 with TRBJ1-2; possible D gene TRBD1, 6 bases. Trimming took off 5 bases at V and 3 bases at J, with 13 bases between the two ends. The CDR3 is made up of 14 amino acids. CDR1 MNHNS and CDR2 SASEGT come from the germline V gene. Written as DNA, the CDR3 is TGTGCCAGCAGTACGACGGCAGGGGACTATGGCTACACCTTC. It is translated as CASSTTAGDYGYTF.

V and J are TRBV6-5 and TRBJ1-1, with no clear D. Germline V gene data show CDR1 as MNHEY and CDR2 as SVGAGI. The CDR3 contains 13 residues. The V end lost 2 bases, the J end lost 0 bases, and 4 bases lay between the germline ends. The CDR3 loop is CASSYTLNTEAFF. The DNA of the CDR3 is TGTGCCAGCAGTTACACACTGAACACTGAAGCTTTCTTT.

The gene calls are TRBV15 and TRBJ1-1; no reliable D call. This CDR3 comprises 12 residues. Germline CDR1 LNHNV, CDR2 YYDKDF (reference sequence). V lost 0 bases and J 8 bases, leaving 7 bases between the germline ends. CDR3 loop: CATSREGGEAFF. The CDR3 DNA reads as TGTGCCACCAGCAGAGAAGGAGGAGAAGCTTTCTTT.

The J gene is TRBJ1-1, the V gene TRBV2, with D tentatively TRBD1 (6 bases). CDR1 is SNHLY, CDR2 FYNNEI, per germline. The ends were cut back, 5 bases at V and 7 bases at J, with 14 bases in the middle. CDR3 size: 13 residues. DNA of the CDR3: TGTGCCAGCAGTCTCCAAGGACAGTTTGAAGCTTTCTTT. Protein sequence: CASSLQGQFEAFF.

The V call is TRBV6-5, the J call TRBJ2-7; D possibly corresponds to TRBD2 (5 bases). This CDR3 spans 15 amino acids. The germline CDR1 and CDR2 sequences are MNHEY and SVGAGI. V lost 6 bases, J lost 0 bases, and 15 bases lay in between. The CDR3 DNA follows: TGTGCCAGCAGGATGGACTTATCCAGCTCCTACGAGCAGTACTTC. This sequence encodes CASRMDLSSSYEQYF.

The DNA for the CDR3 is TGTGCCAGCAGCTCCCGGGACAGGGGCACAGATACGCAGTATTTT. Its translation: CASSSRDRGTDTQYF. The V gene is TRBV7-6, the J gene TRBJ2-3, with TRBD1 matching over 9 bases. The length of the CDR3 is 15 residues. The V gene end was trimmed by 4 bases and the J gene end by 1 base; junction bases not matched to a gene: 3. Germline V CDR1 and CDR2: SGHVS, FNYEAQ.

This chain joins TRBV12-3 or TRBV12-4 and TRBJ1-5; the D gene is possibly TRBD1 (5 bases). CDR3 length: 13 amino acids. V was clipped by 6 bases and J by 1 base, with 7 bases between them. The CDR3 sequence is CASRRDSNQPQHF. CDR3 DNA sequence: TGTGCCAGCAGGCGGGACAGCAATCAGCCCCAGCATTTT.

This rearrangement joins TRBV9 to TRBJ2-3; 7 nucleotides agree with TRBD2. Germline V lookup: CDR1 SGDLS, CDR2 YYNGEE. This CDR3 has 15 amino acids. V shed 0 bases and J 2 bases; nucleotides not matched to a gene: 3. The CDR3 spells CASSVGAGITDTQYF. As DNA, the CDR3 is TGTGCCAGCAGCGTAGGAGCGGGGATCACAGATACGCAGTATTTT. The full variable domain, its missing parts supplied by reference TRBV9 and TRBJ2-3, is DSGVTQTPKHLITATGQRVTLRCSPRSGDLSVYWYQQSLDQGLQFLIQYYNGEERAKGNILERFSAQQFPDLHSELNLSSLELGDSALYFCASSVGAGITDTQYFGPGTRLTVL.

The chain links TRBV4-1 to TRBJ1-1; possibly TRBD1 for D (5 bases). CDR1 MGHRA and CDR2 YSYEKL come from the germline V gene. V gave up 0 bases and J gave up 4 bases, with 15 bases separating them. The CDR3 sequence is 16 residues long. The CDR3 DNA is TGCGCCAGCAGCCAAGAGGGTAAAGGGGTGGGCACTGAAGCTTTCTTT. It specifies CASSQEGKGVGTEAFF.

The chain combines TRBV25-1 with TRBJ1-6; TRBD1 matches at 8 bases. The CDR3 spans 14 residues. The trim removed 6 bases at V and 9 bases at J, leaving 7 bases unmatched. Looked up from germline, CDR1 is MGHDK and CDR2 is SYGVNS. CDR3 nucleotide sequence: TGTGCCAGCAGGAACGACAGGGGCCCTTCACCCCTCCACTTT. It specifies CASRNDRGPSPLHF.

This rearrangement joins TRBV6-5 to TRBJ1-2; TRBD1 is a possible D gene (5 bases). CDR3 length: 12 amino acids. With 6 bases removed from V and 7 bases from J, the gap between germline ends came to 12 bases. Germline CDR1 MNHEY, CDR2 SVGAGI. CDR3 sequence: CASSQTVGGYTF. The CDR3 DNA follows: TGTGCCAGCAGCCAGACAGTCGGTGGCTACACCTTC.

The chain couples TRBV15 to TRBJ1-2, with 7 bases identical to TRBD1. The CDR3 sequence is 15 residues long. V shed 0 bases, J shed 0 bases, and the junction held 1 base outside the gene matches. Germline CDR1 and CDR2: LNHNV and YYDKDF (reference sequence). For the CDR3, the DNA is TGTGCCACCAGCAGAGATGGACAGGCTAACTATGGCTACACCTTC. Amino acid sequence: CATSRDGQANYGYTF.

This clone showed up just once. The chain is built from TRBV6-5 and TRBJ1-5; 8 positions agree with TRBD1. CDR3 length: 15 amino acids. V shed 6 bases and J 1 base; nucleotides not matched to a gene: 5. The germline CDR1 and CDR2 sequences are MNHEY and SVGAGI. The CDR3 DNA is TGTGCCAGCAGGACTACAGGGGGGAGCAATCAGCCCCAGCATTTT. Translation: CASRTTGGSNQPQHF.

The CDR3 sequence: CASSLSDTEAFF. CDR3 nucleotide sequence: TGTGCCAGCAGCCTGTCAGACACTGAAGCTTTCTTT. The rearrangement joins TRBV14 to TRBJ1-1; D call uncertain. The CDR3 contains 12 residues. Germline values: CDR1 SGHDN, CDR2 FVKESK. V was cut by 4 bases and J by 3 bases, with 6 bases left in between.

The V gene is TRBV5-6, the J gene TRBJ2-1; D is unclear. V shed 0 bases and J shed 2 bases, with 12 bases lying between them. This CDR3 comprises 16 residues. Germline CDR1 and CDR2: SGHDT and YYEEEE. This chain's CDR3 is CASSLAVGAAYNEQFF. The CDR3 DNA follows: TGTGCCAGCAGCTTGGCTGTTGGAGCCGCCTACAATGAGCAGTTCTTC.

This clone was found a few times. V is TRBV19 and J is TRBJ2-2, with TRBD1 matching over 9 bases. CDR1 is LNHDA, CDR2 SQIVND, per germline (reference sequence). Trimming at V came to 5 bases and at J to 4 bases, leaving 11 bases not matched to a gene. The CDR3 consists of 17 residues. DNA for the CDR3: TGTGCCAGTAGTTCGATACCCGGGACAGGGAGCACCGGGGAGCTGTTTTTT. Translation gives CASSSIPGTGSTGELFF. The full variable domain, in which reference TRBV19 and TRBJ2-2 provide the parts outside the CDR3, is DGGITQSPKYLFRKEGQNVTLSCEQNLNHDAMYWYRQDPGQGLRLIYYSQIVNDFQKGDIAEGYSVSREKKESFPLTVTSAQKNPTAFYLCASSSIPGTGSTGELFFGEGSRLTVL.

The genes are TRBV3-1 (or the pseudogene TRBV3-2) and TRBJ2-2; maybe TRBD2 (5 bases). CDR3 length: 15 amino acids. The V gene lost 3 bases and the J gene lost 3 bases, with 11 bases spanning the gap. The germline CDR1 and CDR2 sequences are LGHDT and YNNKEL (reference sequence). CDR3 sequence (DNA): TGTGCCAGCAGCCACACTAGATGGGACACCGGGGAGCTGTTTTTT. Amino acid sequence: CASSHTRWDTGELFF.

This clone was recorded once. The rearrangement links TRBV24-1 to TRBJ2-1; 9 bases map to TRBD2. The V and J ends lost 4 bases and 7 bases, in that order; junction bases with no gene match: 7. CDR1 is KGHDR, CDR2 SFDVKD, per germline. This CDR3 spans 15 amino acids. CDR3: CATSEPGLAPNEQFF. The CDR3 DNA follows: TGTGCCACCAGTGAACCGGGACTAGCCCCTAATGAGCAGTTCTTC.

The rearrangement links TRBV13 to TRBJ2-7, with TRBD2 matching over 11 bases. This CDR3 contains 16 residues. After removal of 5 bases from V and 4 bases from J, the junction contained 10 bases not matched to a gene. Germline values: CDR1 PRHDT, CDR2 FYEKMQ (reference sequence). CDR3 residues: CASSERFSGRGYEQYF. The CDR3 nucleotides are TGTGCCAGCAGCGAAAGGTTTAGCGGGAGGGGGTACGAGCAGTACTTC.

The V call is TRBV5-8, the J call TRBJ2-5; D unresolved. Trimming took off 2 bases at V and 2 bases at J, with 7 bases between the two ends. Germline V gene sequence: CDR1 SGHTS, CDR2 YDEGEE. The CDR3 contains 13 residues. CDR3 residues: CASSFTMQETQYF. The CDR3 DNA is TGTGCCAGCAGCTTTACAATGCAAGAGACCCAGTACTTC. Supplemented by reference TRBV5-8 and TRBJ2-5, the full variable domain reads EAGVTQSPTHLIKTRGQQATLRCSPISGHTSVYWYQQALGLGLQFLLWYDEGEERNRGNFPPRFSGRQFPNYSSELNVNALELEDSALYLCASSFTMQETQYFGPGTRLLVL.

This rearrangement joins TRBV5-1 to TRBJ2-5; D is perhaps TRBD1 (6 bases). Germline loops: CDR1 SGHRS, CDR2 YFSETQ. The CDR3 runs to 16 residues. The V gene lost 0 bases and the J gene lost 0 bases, with 12 bases spanning the gap. The CDR3 sequence is CASSLGTVLYQETQYF. The CDR3, as DNA: TGCGCCAGCAGCTTGGGGACAGTACTGTACCAAGAGACCCAGTACTTC.

This sequence joins TRBV9 and TRBJ2-2; TRBD2 is a possible D gene (5 bases). The CDR3 is 14 residues long. V lost 6 bases, J lost 2 bases, and 11 bases lay in between. CDR1 and CDR2 (germline): SGDLS, YYNGEE. The CDR3 protein is CASTAAVNTGELFF. Written as DNA, the CDR3 is TGTGCCAGCACTGCAGCGGTTAACACCGGGGAGCTGTTTTTT.

The rearrangement links TRBV6-5 to TRBJ1-4; 9 bases fit TRBD1. Trimming took 8 bases from V and 6 from J; bases not matched to a gene: 1. This CDR3 is built from 12 residues. Germline CDR1 and CDR2: MNHEY and SVGAGI. DNA for the CDR3: TGTGCCAGCCGGGACAGGGATGAAAAACTGTTTTTT. Its translation: CASRDRDEKLFF.

The chain carries TRBV30 and TRBJ2-3; 10 bases agree with TRBD1. CDR1 is GTSNPN, CDR2 SVGIG, per germline (reference sequence). The CDR3 consists of 15 residues. With 0 bases clipped from V and 2 bases from J, the junction kept 2 bases outside the gene matches. CDR3 in amino acids: CAWSVGTGATDTQYF. DNA of the CDR3: TGTGCCTGGAGTGTAGGGACAGGGGCCACAGATACGCAGTATTTT.